This TCR beta chain was captured by sequencing in a study of shared clonotypes between healthy human individuals (dated by TCRdb to 2020 to 2021). Concerning the study at large: The cohort included a few men and a couple of women between 18 and 49 years of age. Libraries were prepared and TCR repertoires were sequenced by different laboratories using diverse techniques, in order to increase sequencing depth and limit assay-specific biases. Per donor, leukapheresis produced somewhere between about 0.94 and 9.5 billion PBMCs. The study deeply sequenced blood TCR repertoires of several healthy adults to estimate repertoire size and the extent of clonotype sharing between individuals. Overall study outcomes, separate from this receptor: Pairwise subsampling led to the expectation that sequencing depth would affect the degree of clonotype sharing among donors. Sampling was limited to blood, and TCR repertoires in tissue likely differ from TCR repertoires in blood. The small number of donors limited the genetic and exposure-history diversity represented.

Using the deep immunoSEQ assay, multiplex PCR amplified TCR CDR3 regions from genomic DNA. Genomic DNA extracted from each cell subset was distributed evenly over all wells of several immunoSEQ 96-well plates, and each plate served as one replicate. Each replicate PCR for unsorted PBMC received about 300 ng genomic DNA, equal to 25,000 to 35,000 T cell genomes. Unsorted PBMC genomic DNA was sequenced across ten immunoSEQ deep assay plates. Purified libraries were quantified with a Qubit 3.0 fluorometer, sized on a Bioanalyzer 2100, and re-quantified with the KAPA Library Quantification kit. Every immunoSEQ 96-well plate was sequenced on a dedicated single-read 150-cycle Illumina NextSeq 550 flow cell. The authors' pipeline ran thus. Because only junctional sequences without quality scores were contained in the immunoSEQ output, filtering matching that applied to full-length reads could not be performed. To assign V/J genes and CDR3, sequences were annotated against IMGT germline references using PyIR, a Python wrapper for IgBLAST v1.9. Reads were filtered out if the reads had weak V/J assignments (E-value above 1e-6), no CDR3, stop codons, out-of-frame junctions, or ambiguous translated residues. V3J clonotypes were defined as sequences sharing an identical inferred V gene, J gene, and CDR3 amino acid sequence. Percentage overlap between repertoires was computed as shared unique clonotypes divided by the size of the smaller repertoire. Three approaches were used to assess repertoire richness: RTK rarefaction, the Chao1 estimator, and Recon v2.1 estimates of unobserved clonotypes. In TCRdb, the immuneACCESS table is reduced to in-frame sequences with V and J assigned. These tables do not hold every clone; where another copy was compared, an unresolved V gene accounts for under half, and the others remain unexplained. V, J and clone size reflect that table, while D and trimming were determined from the DNA. The sample table records about 490,000 clones; 70% to 85% of these occur just once. Roughly 12% of the sample rests with the top ten.

This clone was picked up many times. What this receptor recognizes is not known. Nothing much larger sits one base from this clone, and base qualities are not available. Donors were healthy HIV-negative adults with no recently reported acute infections or vaccinations. All donors were Caucasian adults living in Nashville, Tennessee, USA. In the unsorted samples, 90 million or so PBMCs were counted, and genomic DNA was extracted using the QIAamp DNA Blood Mini kit. Blood was obtained by leukapheresis, after which PBMCs were separated by Ficoll-Histopaque density gradient centrifugation and cryopreserved in liquid nitrogen vapor phase. V ends up 0 bases short and J 2 bases short, with an unmatched junction base count of 15. The CDR3 spans 19 residues, from the cysteine through the phenylalanine. The retained sequence is limited to the CDR3, 57 bases, with the frame set at the first base. CDR1 is given as LNHNV and CDR2 as YYDKDF, both from the germline V gene (reference sequence).

The receptor's source is a woman aged 40-49 years in good health. Some clones in this sample may be carry-over from other donors' samples. In this chain, TRBV15 is recombined with TRBJ2-7, with 8 central nucleotides matching TRBD2. Material: PBMCs. The CDR3 protein is CATSRDGGRLADLTYEQYF. DNA sequence: TGTGCCACCAGCAGAGATGGCGGGAGGCTAGCGGACCTAACCTACGAGCAGTACTTC.